This is a list of T cell receptor beta chains from one sample in a study of T cells in tuberculosis. TCRdb's copy holds only in-frame clones and misses some; the assay was immunoSEQ multiplex PCR. The data show 30,000 to 40,000 clones, with over 85% seen just once and about an eighth held by the top ten. Specimen: PBMCs, collected at tuberculosis diagnosis. The receptors derive from an adult with tuberculosis. The CDR3 runs from the conserved cysteine through the conserved F or W. A D gene is named only where the DNA matches it firmly. A clone size is listed for some rows: how often the clone was seen (once, few, many), or a class if it is expanded.

CASSVGPGQGYEQYF,TGTGCCAGCAGCGTGGGGCCGGGACAGGGCTACGAGCAGTACTTC,TRBJ2-7,TRBD1,NA,TRBV9
CASSLGGTSGRPSTDTQYF,TGTGCCAGCAGTTTAGGCGGGACTAGCGGGAGACCTAGCACAGATACGCAGTATTTT,TRBJ2-3,TRBD2,NA,TRBV28
CASSGWTIGLYEKLFF,TGTGCCAGCTCCGGCTGGACAATTGGGCTCTATGAAAAACTGTTTTTT,TRBJ1-4,NA,NA,TRBV28
CATSSGGPSSTDTQYF,TGTGCCACCTCTAGCGGGGGGCCGTCTAGCACAGATACGCAGTATTTT,TRBJ2-3,TRBD2,NA,TRBV10-3
CASTPGSSGNTIYF,TGCGCCAGCACCCCAGGCAGCTCTGGAAACACCATATATTTT,TRBJ1-3,NA,NA,TRBV5-1
CAISEELLPGYGYTF,TGTGCCATCAGTGAGGAACTCCTACCAGGCTATGGCTACACCTTC,TRBJ1-2,NA,NA,TRBV10-3
CAISEGEARSGANVLTF,TGTGCCATCAGTGAGGGGGAGGCACGCTCTGGGGCCAACGTCCTGACTTTC,TRBJ2-6,NA,NA,TRBV10-3
CASSIAGAYNEQFF,TGTGCCAGCAGTATAGCGGGGGCATACAATGAGCAGTTCTTC,TRBJ2-1,TRBD2,NA,TRBV6-1
CASSVTVVNTEAFF,TGCGCCAGCAGCGTTACAGTGGTGAACACTGAAGCTTTCTTT,TRBJ1-1,NA,NA,TRBV5-1
CATSRVGGNTEAFF,TGTGCCACCAGCCGCGTGGGGGGGAACACTGAAGCTTTCTTT,TRBJ1-1,NA,NA,TRBV25-1
CASSFIVGEKLFF,TGTGCCAGCAGTTTCATCGTCGGGGAAAAACTGTTTTTT,TRBJ1-4,NA,NA,TRBV27
CASSLDTAEETQYF,TGCGCCAGCAGCTTGGATACAGCTGAAGAGACCCAGTACTTC,TRBJ2-5,NA,NA,TRBV5-1
CASSESGGGELFF,TGTGCCAGCAGTGAATCCGGGGGAGGGGAGCTGTTTTTT,TRBJ2-2,NA,NA,TRBV25-1
CASSTGTGGWNEQFF,TGTGCCAGCAGTACCGGGACAGGGGGCTGGAATGAGCAGTTCTTC,TRBJ2-1,TRBD1,NA,TRBV6-5
CASSYGPTGAYEQYF,TGTGCCAGCAGTTACGGACCGACAGGAGCCTACGAGCAGTACTTC,TRBJ2-7,NA,once,TRBV6-5
CASSPSSGYEQYF,TGTGCCAGCAGTCCATCGTCCGGCTACGAGCAGTACTTC,TRBJ2-7,NA,NA,TRBV27
CAIDSGGSYGYTF,TGTGCCATCGACTCGGGGGGGAGCTATGGCTACACCTTC,TRBJ1-2,NA,NA,TRBV10-3
CAISAPSGGSLSTDTQYF,TGTGCCATCAGTGCGCCTAGCGGGGGCTCGCTTAGCACAGATACGCAGTATTTT,TRBJ2-3,TRBD2,NA,TRBV10-3
CASSPQGNQPQHF,TGTGCCAGCAGCCCGCAGGGCAATCAGCCCCAGCATTTT,TRBJ1-5,NA,NA,TRBV9
CASSQLGQSRSVTGELFF,TGCGCCAGCAGCCAATTGGGGCAATCCCGGTCCGTAACCGGGGAGCTGTTTTTT,TRBJ2-2,NA,NA,TRBV4-1